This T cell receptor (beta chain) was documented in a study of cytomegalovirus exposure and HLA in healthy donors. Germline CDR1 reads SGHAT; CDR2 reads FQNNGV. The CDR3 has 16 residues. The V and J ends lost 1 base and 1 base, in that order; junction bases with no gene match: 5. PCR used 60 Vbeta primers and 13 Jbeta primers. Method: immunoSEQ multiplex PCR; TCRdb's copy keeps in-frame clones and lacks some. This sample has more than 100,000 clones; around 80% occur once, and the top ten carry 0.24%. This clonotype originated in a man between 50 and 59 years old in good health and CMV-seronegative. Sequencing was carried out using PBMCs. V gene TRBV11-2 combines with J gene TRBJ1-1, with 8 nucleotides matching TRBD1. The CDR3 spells CASSLGRGRGNTEAFF. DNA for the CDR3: TGTGCCAGCAGCTTAGGCAGGGGGCGCGGGAACACTGAAGCTTTCTTT.